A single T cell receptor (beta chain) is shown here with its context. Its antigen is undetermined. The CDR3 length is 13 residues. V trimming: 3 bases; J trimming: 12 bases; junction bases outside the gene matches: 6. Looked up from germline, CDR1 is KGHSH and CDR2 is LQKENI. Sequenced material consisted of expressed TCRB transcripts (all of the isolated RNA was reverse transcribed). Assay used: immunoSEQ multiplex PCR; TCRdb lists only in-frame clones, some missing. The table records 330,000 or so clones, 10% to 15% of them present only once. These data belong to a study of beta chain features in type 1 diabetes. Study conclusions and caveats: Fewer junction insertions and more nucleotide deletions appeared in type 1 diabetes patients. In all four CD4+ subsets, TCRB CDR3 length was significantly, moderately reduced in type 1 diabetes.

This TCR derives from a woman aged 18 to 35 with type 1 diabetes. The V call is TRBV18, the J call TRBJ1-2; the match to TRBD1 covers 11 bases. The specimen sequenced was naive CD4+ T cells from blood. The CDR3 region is CASSPQDRGLDTF. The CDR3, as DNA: TGTGCCAGCTCACCCCAGGACAGGGGGCTCGACACCTTC.